The 27 T cell receptor beta chains below were found in one sample sequenced in a study of CD8+ T cells in alopecia areata. Treatment described: oral pan-JAK inhibitor, 5-10 mg twice daily. As the sequencing template, cDNA was produced by extracting RNA and reverse transcribing it. The data were produced by immunoSEQ multiplex PCR, yet TCRdb's version contains in-frame clones alone and is incomplete. The table has approximately 200,000 clones, 60% to 70% seen once. Sequenced here: CD4+ T cells sorted from blood, sampled at week 4, from a patient treated with tofacitinib. The receptors come from a human donor with alopecia areata.

This clone was detected a few times. This chain uses TRBV14 with TRBJ1-1; no clear D. This CDR3 has 13 amino acids. Germline CDR1 is SGHDN and CDR2 is FVKESK. V lost 0 bases and J 5 bases, leaving 7 bases between the germline ends. CDR3 nucleotides: TGTGCCAGCAGCCAAGAACTGGCAACTGAAGCTTTCTTT. Translated: CASSQELATEAFF.

This clone was detected only a few times. The rearrangement joins TRBV29-1 to TRBJ2-7; 13 bases map to TRBD2. From germline, CDR1 is SQVTM and CDR2 ANQGSEA. Trimming removed 7 bases from V and 0 bases from J; junction bases left unmatched: 0. The CDR3 covers 13 residues. CDR3 nucleotide sequence: TGCAGCGGGACTAGCGGGAGCTCCTACGAGCAGTACTTC. This encodes CSGTSGSSYEQYF.

The chain is built from TRBV29-1 and TRBJ2-7; D may match TRBD1 or TRBD2 (5 bases each). The CDR3 is made up of 15 amino acids. Trimming removed 1 base from V and 0 bases from J, with 13 bases in between. Germline CDR1 and CDR2: SQVTM and ANQGSEA. DNA for the CDR3: TGCAGCGTTGAAGGAAGGGACGGCAACTCCTACGAGCAGTACTTC. It codes for CSVEGRDGNSYEQYF.

The chain carries TRBV7-2 and TRBJ2-5, with 8 bases aligning to TRBD2. This CDR3 region has 17 residues. The trim removed 1 base at V and 2 bases at J, leaving 9 bases unmatched. Germline V gene sequence: CDR1 SGHTA, CDR2 FQGNSA. The CDR3, as DNA: TGTGCCAGCAGCTTAGGGGCGAGCGGGGGAGGGCAAGAGACCCAGTACTTC. Translated: CASSLGASGGGQETQYF. Drawing the rest from reference TRBV7-2 and TRBJ2-5, the complete variable domain is GAGVSQSPSNKVTEKGKDVELRCDPISGHTALYWYRQSLGQGLEFLIYFQGNSAPDKSGLPSDRFSAERTGGSVSTLTIQRTQQEDSAVYLCASSLGASGGGQETQYFGPGTRLLVL.

The V gene is TRBV10-3, the J gene TRBJ2-5; 8 nucleotides line up with TRBD2. Germline CDR1 and CDR2: ENHRY and SYGVKD. CDR3 length equals 14 residues. The junction had 0 bases not matched to a gene; V was cut back by 1 base and J by 2 bases. The CDR3 DNA reads as TGTGCCATCAGTGAGTTAGCGGGGCAAGAGACCCAGTACTTC. It encodes CAISELAGQETQYF.

The rearrangement uses TRBV6-6 and TRBJ1-4; D unresolved. Between the trimmed V and J ends, which lost 2 bases and 7 bases, there was a span of 8 bases. The CDR3 loop spans 13 amino acids. Germline V lookup: CDR1 MNHNY, CDR2 SVGAGI (reference sequence). CDR3 nucleotide sequence: TGTGCCAGCAGTTACGGTGGGAGTGAAAAACTGTTTTTT. It codes for CASSYGGSEKLFF.

This clone was found a few times. This chain joins TRBV19 and TRBJ2-7, with 11 bases matching TRBD1. The germline V gene encodes CDR1 LNHDA and CDR2 SQIVND (reference sequence). The ends lost 8 bases at V and 0 bases at J; junction bases unmatched: 6. This CDR3 has 15 residues. CDR3 sequence: CASATGTGGSYEQYF. DNA for the CDR3: TGTGCCAGTGCTACCGGGACAGGGGGCTCCTACGAGCAGTACTTC.

The chain joins TRBV29-1 to TRBJ1-2, with 7 bases fitting TRBD1. V lost 5 bases and J lost 4; bases outside the gene matches: 7. Germline CDR1 SQVTM, CDR2 ANQGSEA. The CDR3 spans 13 residues. The CDR3 sequence is CSVTGDLPYGYTF. The CDR3 DNA sequence: TGCAGCGTTACAGGGGACCTACCCTATGGCTACACCTTC. Looking up the rest from reference TRBV29-1 and TRBJ1-2 gives the full variable domain: SAVISQKPSRDICQRGTSLTIQCQVDSQVTMMFWYRQQPGQSLTLIATANQGSEATYESGFVIDKFPISRPNLTFSTLTVSNMSPEDSSIYLCSVTGDLPYGYTFGSGTRLTVV.

The J gene is TRBJ2-1, the V gene TRBV7-8; possibly TRBD2 for D (5 bases). The germline V gene encodes CDR1 SGHVS and CDR2 FQNEAQ. The CDR3 loop spans 15 amino acids. V was shortened by 4 bases and J by 3 bases, with 13 bases between the two germline ends. The CDR3 protein is CASSSRGLNYNEQFF. CDR3 sequence (DNA): TGTGCCAGCAGCTCACGCGGGTTAAACTACAATGAGCAGTTCTTC.

This sequence joins TRBV7-8 and TRBJ2-7; TRBD2 aligns across 7 bases. Trimming removed 4 bases from V and 2 bases from J; junction bases left unmatched: 5. This CDR3 is built from 14 residues. Germline-derived CDR1 and CDR2 are SGHVS and FQNEAQ. CDR3 protein: CASSSLAVTYEQYF. CDR3 nucleotides: TGTGCCAGCAGCTCCCTAGCGGTAACCTACGAGCAGTACTTC.

This clone occurred a few times. The rearrangement uses TRBV2 and TRBJ1-2, with D tentatively TRBD1 (6 bases). The CDR3 totals 14 residues. Germline CDR1 is SNHLY and CDR2 is FYNNEI. V gave up 4 bases and J gave up 5 bases, with 14 bases separating them. CDR3 bases: TGTGCCAGCAGTGCTACAGGGACGGGGTATGGCTACACCTTC. Protein sequence: CASSATGTGYGYTF.

The V call is TRBV9, the J call TRBJ2-5; 10 bases are shared with TRBD2. Germline lookup yields CDR1 SGDLS and CDR2 YYNGEE. Trimming cost V 3 bases and J 2 bases; bases outside gene matches: 1. This CDR3 comprises 14 residues. Here the CDR3 reads CASSGTSGQETQYF. For the CDR3, the DNA is TGTGCCAGCAGCGGGACTAGCGGACAAGAGACCCAGTACTTC.

The chain uses TRBV15 and TRBJ2-2, with D maybe TRBD1 (5 bases). Germline V gene data show CDR1 as LNHNV and CDR2 as YYDKDF (reference sequence). The CDR3 has 16 residues. V was clipped by 0 bases and J by 6 bases, with 14 bases between them. This CDR3 reads CATSRDLAGLAGELFF. CDR3 nucleotide sequence: TGTGCCACCAGCAGAGATCTGGCAGGGTTGGCCGGGGAGCTGTTTTTT.

J is TRBJ1-5 and V is TRBV30, with D unclear. The CDR3 contains 14 residues. Trimming shortened V by 1 base and J by 3 bases, and 10 bases separated the two germline ends. Germline V gene sequence: CDR1 GTSNPN, CDR2 SVGIG (reference sequence). CDR3 sequence (DNA): TGTGCCTGGAGTGGGTTAGGGTTCAATCAGCCCCAGCATTTT. Translating it yields CAWSGLGFNQPQHF.

This clone was detected only a few times. The J gene is TRBJ1-1, the V gene TRBV29-1, with a tentative D call TRBD1 (6 bases). Germline CDR1 SQVTM, CDR2 ANQGSEA. CDR3 length equals 12 residues. The ends were cut back, 8 bases at V and 6 bases at J, with 16 bases in the middle. The CDR3 protein is CSSDEGVPEAFF. CDR3 sequence (DNA): TGCAGCTCCGACGAGGGGGTCCCTGAAGCTTTCTTT.

The rearrangement links TRBV19 to TRBJ2-5; the D gene is possibly TRBD1 (5 bases). Germline CDR1 LNHDA, CDR2 SQIVND (reference sequence). Trimming cost V 5 bases and J 2 bases, with 9 bases left between them. This CDR3 contains 13 residues. The CDR3 reads CASSSAGQETQYF. The CDR3 DNA follows: TGTGCCAGTAGTTCGGCAGGGCAAGAGACCCAGTACTTC.

V and J are TRBV25-1 and TRBJ2-1, with 8 nucleotides matching TRBD1. The V segment lost 7 bases and the J segment 10 bases; nucleotides outside the gene matches: 9. The CDR3 is 13 residues long. Germline CDR1 is MGHDK and CDR2 is SYGVNS. CDR3 in amino acids: CASTRTGMGEQFF. The CDR3, as DNA: TGTGCCAGCACTAGGACAGGGATGGGCGAGCAGTTCTTC.

The chain joins TRBV7-2 to TRBJ2-2; 12 nucleotides match TRBD2. From germline, CDR1 is SGHTA and CDR2 FQGNSA. The V gene end was trimmed by 3 bases and the J gene end by 4 bases; junction bases not matched to a gene: 0. The CDR3 runs to 15 residues. The CDR3 nucleotides are TGTGCCAGCAGCTTGACTAGCGGGAGCACCGGGGAGCTGTTTTTT. Residues: CASSLTSGSTGELFF.

The genes are TRBV5-1 and TRBJ1-5, with D possibly TRBD1 on 5 matching bases. This CDR3 has 14 residues. Trimming removed 7 bases at V and 0 bases at J, with 11 bases between. Germline V gene sequence: CDR1 SGHRS, CDR2 YFSETQ. The CDR3 here is CASPDIPSNQPQHF. The CDR3 coding sequence is TGCGCCAGCCCGGACATCCCTAGCAATCAGCCCCAGCATTTT.

The genes are TRBV5-1 and TRBJ1-5; D not resolved. The CDR3 runs to 15 residues. Germline loops: CDR1 SGHRS, CDR2 YFSETQ. V lost 0 bases and J 2 bases, leaving 9 bases between the germline ends. Here the CDR3 DNA reads TGCGCCAGCAGCTTGGATGGGGTTGGCAATCAGCCCCAGCATTTT. It codes for CASSLDGVGNQPQHF.

The rearrangement joins TRBV20-1 to TRBJ2-7, with a possible D match to TRBD1 (6 bases). Germline V gene sequence: CDR1 DFQATT, CDR2 SNEGSKA (reference sequence). The CDR3 is made up of 11 amino acids. V was trimmed by 6 bases and J by 3 bases, leaving 9 bases between them. The CDR3 region has the DNA TGCAGTGCCGACAGGAGCTACGAGCAGTACTTC. It specifies CSADRSYEQYF.

This clone has a single count. The chain employs TRBV30 and TRBJ2-3; tentatively, D is TRBD2 (5 bases). With 8 bases removed from V and 2 bases from J, the gap between germline ends came to 11 bases. CDR1 and CDR2 from the germline V gene are GTSNPN and SVGIG (reference sequence). The CDR3 extends over 12 amino acids. CDR3 nucleotide sequence: TGTGCCACTTCGGACTTCACAGATACGCAGTATTTT. The encoded protein is CATSDFTDTQYF.

V and J are TRBV29-1 and TRBJ2-7; TRBD1 matches at 7 bases. Trimming took 5 bases from V and 4 from J; bases not matched to a gene: 5. The CDR3 consists of 12 residues. The germline V gene encodes CDR1 SQVTM and CDR2 ANQGSEA. The DNA of the CDR3 is TGCAGCGTTACAGGACAGGCTTACGAGCAGTACTTC. Its protein product is CSVTGQAYEQYF.

The chain recombines TRBV27 with TRBJ2-2; D gene ambiguous. The CDR3 is 13 residues long. Looked up from germline, CDR1 is MNHEY and CDR2 is SMNVEV (reference sequence). V was trimmed by 5 bases and J by 7 bases, leaving 11 bases between them. CDR3 region: CASSLTSIGELFF. In nucleotides, the CDR3 is TGTGCCAGCAGTCTCACTTCGATCGGGGAGCTGTTTTTT.

The chain links TRBV29-1 to TRBJ2-7; TRBD1 matches 7 bases. Germline-derived CDR1 and CDR2 are SQVTM and ANQGSEA. The CDR3 length is 14 residues. Unmatched junction bases numbered 9, after V lost 6 bases and J lost 1 base. This CDR3 reads CSVAYRGRSYEQYF. Here the CDR3 DNA reads TGCAGCGTCGCCTACAGGGGCCGTTCCTACGAGCAGTACTTC.

The sample holds many counts of this clone. The chain carries TRBV11-1 and TRBJ2-2; 8 bases are shared with TRBD1. CDR1 and CDR2 (germline): SGHAT, FQDESV (reference sequence). The junction had 10 bases not matched to a gene; V was cut back by 9 bases and J by 7 bases. This CDR3 is built from 14 residues. The chain's CDR3 is CASTGQVPNGELFF. The CDR3 DNA reads as TGTGCCAGTACGGGACAGGTCCCCAACGGGGAGCTGTTTTTT.

In this sample, this clone turned up a few times. The J gene is TRBJ2-5, the V gene TRBV4-2; 7 bases are shared with TRBD2. The CDR3 is 16 amino acids. The germline V gene encodes CDR1 LGHNA and CDR2 YNFKEQ. With V trimmed by 0 bases and J by 5 bases, 9 bases remained unmatched. The CDR3 sequence is CASSQEVAGSSETQYF. In nucleotides, the CDR3 is TGTGCCAGCAGCCAAGAAGTAGCGGGCTCCAGTGAGACCCAGTACTTC.